The sequence of this TCR beta chain was determined in a study of tumor and adjacent non-tumor tissue in lung cancer. Across the whole study: Histology: about a dozen adenocarcinoma, a couple of squamous cell carcinoma, 1 small cell lung cancer. Patients were aged roughly 30 to 76, fewer than twelve men and about 5 women, stage I to III. General study findings and limits: Tumor tissue had significantly higher TCR diversity than normal lung.

The V gene's germline CDR1 is SGHAT and CDR2 FQNNGV. The CDR3 extends over 15 amino acids. Comment on this clonotype: Its antigen is not identified. One end of the junction does not line up with germline, which may come from a read error.

TCRbeta libraries were built with three rounds of nested PCR, modified from ARM-PCR. TCRdb fed the multiplex PCR reads into MiXCR, producing one record per CDR3 protein. The repertoire holds 200,000 to 250,000 distinct CDR3 sequences, over 55% seen once, with roughly a quarter in the top ten. This sample's RNA came from whole unsorted tissue. Chemotherapy-naive patients with new lung cancer underwent thoracic surgery in China, August–late 2014. The sample taken for sequencing was lung tumor tissue. The V and J genes are TRBV11-2 and TRBJ1-6, with 9 bases fitting TRBD1. The receptor was derived from a man in his 60s with non-small cell lung cancer. The CDR3 here is CASSLETGGFSRLHF. For the CDR3, the DNA is TGTGCCAGCAGTTTAGAAACAGGGGGCTTTTCACGCCTCCACTTT.